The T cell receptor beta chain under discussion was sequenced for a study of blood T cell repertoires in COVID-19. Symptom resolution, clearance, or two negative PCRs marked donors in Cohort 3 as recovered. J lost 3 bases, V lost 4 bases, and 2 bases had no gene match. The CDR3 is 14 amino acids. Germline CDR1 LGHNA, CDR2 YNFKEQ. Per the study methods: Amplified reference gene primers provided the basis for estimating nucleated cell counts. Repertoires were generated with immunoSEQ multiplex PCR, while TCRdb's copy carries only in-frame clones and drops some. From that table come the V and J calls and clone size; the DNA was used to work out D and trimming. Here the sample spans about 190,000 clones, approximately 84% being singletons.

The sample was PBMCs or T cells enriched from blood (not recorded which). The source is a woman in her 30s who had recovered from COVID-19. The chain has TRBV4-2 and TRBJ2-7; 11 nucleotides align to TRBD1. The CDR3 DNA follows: TGTGCCAGCAGCCGGGACAGGGGGGGCTACGAGCAGTACTTC. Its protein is CASSRDRGGYEQYF.